One sample yielded the 4 T cell receptor beta chains listed below, sequenced in a study of shared clonotypes between healthy human individuals. TCRdb's copy holds only in-frame clones and misses some; the assay was immunoSEQ multiplex PCR. The sample holds over 1.5 million clones; 95% to 99% are singletons and the top ten take roughly 0.45%. What was sequenced was naive CD4+ T cells sorted from blood. Subset defined: CD45RA+ positively selected. The source of these receptors is a man aged 25-45 years in good health.

The gene calls are TRBV7-3 and TRBJ2-5; D is unresolved. The CDR3 is 13 amino acids. Germline CDR1 reads SGHTA; CDR2 reads FQGTGA. The V gene lost 5 bases and the J gene lost 1 base, with 8 bases spanning the gap. The CDR3 is CASSHDGQETQYF. The CDR3 DNA reads as TGTGCCAGCAGCCACGACGGCCAAGAGACCCAGTACTTC.

The rearrangement links TRBV30 to TRBJ2-6, with D possibly matching TRBD1 (6 bases). Trimming took 3 bases from V and 2 from J, leaving 20 bases between them. The CDR3 runs 18 residues. Germline V gene data show CDR1 as GTSNPN and CDR2 as SVGIG (reference sequence). The CDR3 region is CAWSGTRQRFTGANVLTF. In DNA, the CDR3 is TGTGCCTGGAGCGGGACACGACAGCGCTTCACTGGGGCCAACGTCCTGACTTTC.

The chain uses TRBV11-2 and TRBJ2-1; D gene unclear. Germline V gene sequence: CDR1 SGHAT, CDR2 FQNNGV. Trimming took 0 bases from V and 5 from J, leaving 14 bases between them. The CDR3 covers 16 residues. CDR3 region: CASSLERQRPNNEQFF. For the CDR3, the DNA is TGTGCCAGCAGCTTAGAGAGGCAGCGACCCAACAATGAGCAGTTCTTC.

This clone was counted a single time. This chain joins TRBV28 and TRBJ2-7; the D is unclear. V shed 5 bases and J shed 3 bases, with 11 bases lying between them. CDR1 is MDHEN, CDR2 SYDVKM, per germline. CDR3 length: 13 residues. This chain's CDR3 is CASSPLLGYEQYF. The CDR3 DNA sequence: TGTGCCAGCAGTCCATTACTCGGCTACGAGCAGTACTTC.